These 29 T cell receptor beta chains came from one sample sequenced in a study of T cell responses to AZD1222 COVID-19 vaccine. Some clones are missing from TCRdb's copy, which holds only in-frame ones; the method was immunoSEQ multiplex PCR. The data hold more than 95,000 clones, with 70% to 90% observed a single time. This material consisted of peripheral blood, taken on day 0 of AZD1222 vaccination. Receptor source: an adult in good health.

Only one count was recorded for this clone. The J gene is TRBJ2-1, the V gene TRBV5-1; weak D call: TRBD1 (5 bases). In germline, CDR1 is SGHRS, CDR2 YFSETQ. The ends were cut back, 2 bases at V and 0 bases at J, with 18 bases in the middle. This CDR3 comprises 18 residues. In DNA, the CDR3 is TGCGCCAGCAGCTTAGGGGCGCGGTCCAAGAGCTCCTACAATGAGCAGTTCTTC. Translating it yields CASSLGARSKSSYNEQFF.

The rearrangement joins TRBV7-6 to TRBJ2-7, with 7 bases lining up with TRBD2. The V gene's germline CDR1 is SGHVS and CDR2 FNYEAQ. This CDR3 is built from 15 residues. Germline trimming cut 1 base from V and 4 bases from J; bases unmatched to any gene: 7. CDR3 sequence reads: CASSLGGGGMYEQYF. The CDR3 bases are TGTGCCAGCAGCTTAGGCGGGGGAGGGATGTACGAGCAGTACTTC.

Only one count was recorded for this clone. V usage is TRBV5-4 and J usage is TRBJ1-4, with D possibly being TRBD1 (6 bases). The germline CDR1 and CDR2 sequences are SGHNT and YYREEE (reference sequence). The CDR3 is 15 residues long. Trimming stripped 4 bases from V and 2 bases from J, with 12 bases between. The CDR3 DNA reads TGTGCCAGCAGCAAACGACAGGCGACTAATGAAAAACTGTTTTTT. Its translation: CASSKRQATNEKLFF. The complete variable domain, with remaining parts taken from reference TRBV5-4 and TRBJ1-4, reads ETGVTQSPTHLIKTRGQQVTLRCSSQSGHNTVSWYQQALGQGPQFIFQYYREEENGRGNFPPRFSGLQFPNYSSELNVNALELDDSALYLCASSKRQATNEKLFFGSGTQLSVL.

This clone was found once. CDR3 amino acids: CASSSDGDYEQYF. DNA for the CDR3: TGCGCCAGCAGCTCGGACGGAGACTACGAGCAGTACTTC. The chain carries TRBV5-1 and TRBJ2-7; D unresolved. V lost 3 bases, J lost 3 bases, and 10 bases lay in between. Germline loops: CDR1 SGHRS, CDR2 YFSETQ. CDR3 length equals 13 residues.

This chain links TRBV15 with TRBJ1-4; 7 bases are shared with TRBD1. J lost 8 bases, V lost 3 bases, and 12 bases had no gene match. In germline, CDR1 is LNHNV, CDR2 YYDKDF (reference sequence). The CDR3 contains 16 residues. The CDR3 sequence: CATSRDLQGNGEKLFF. In DNA form, the CDR3 reads TGTGCCACCAGCAGGGATCTACAGGGGAACGGCGAAAAACTGTTTTTT.

The J gene is TRBJ1-6, the V gene TRBV18; D unclear. This CDR3 spans 14 amino acids. Between the trimmed V and J ends, which lost 3 bases and 0 bases, there was a span of 3 bases. CDR1 is KGHSH and CDR2 is LQKENI in the germline V gene. The CDR3 loop is CASSPDSYNSPLHF. CDR3 nucleotides: TGTGCCAGCTCACCTGACTCCTATAATTCACCCCTCCACTTT.

V and J are TRBV11-3 and TRBJ2-2, with TRBD2 as a possible D gene (5 bases). V dropped 5 bases and J dropped 3 bases, with 13 bases sitting between them. This CDR3 has 15 amino acids. Germline V gene lookup returns CDR1 SGHNT and CDR2 YENEEA. This CDR3 reads CASSLRTAHTGELFF. In DNA, the CDR3 is TGTGCCAGCAGCCTCCGGACTGCTCACACCGGGGAGCTGTTTTTT.

The chain carries TRBV5-6 and TRBJ1-6; D is undetermined. Germline V lookup: CDR1 SGHDT, CDR2 YYEEEE. The CDR3 runs to 14 residues. V was cut by 2 bases and J by 10 bases, with 13 bases left in between. CDR3 in amino acids: CASSFTSVGSPLHF. The CDR3 DNA reads TGTGCCAGCAGCTTCACCTCGGTGGGCTCACCCCTCCACTTT.

This chain joins TRBV3-1 (or the pseudogene TRBV3-2) and TRBJ2-7, with D unresolved. Germline V gene data show CDR1 as LGHDT and CDR2 as YNNKEL (reference sequence). Trimming shortened V by 3 bases and J by 5 bases, and 8 bases separated the two germline ends. The CDR3 runs to 12 residues. Written as DNA, the CDR3 is TGTGCCAGCAGCCACTTGATGGACGAGCAGTACTTC. Its protein product is CASSHLMDEQYF.

This chain links TRBV14 with TRBJ2-7; unclear D gene. The V gene lost 0 bases and the J gene lost 2 bases, with 14 bases spanning the gap. CDR1 and CDR2 from the germline V gene are SGHDN and FVKESK. This CDR3 spans 16 amino acids. CDR3 protein: CASSQDLSDATYEQYF. The CDR3 coding sequence is TGTGCCAGCAGCCAAGATCTGTCGGACGCTACCTACGAGCAGTACTTC.

This clone appeared once. The CDR3 loop reads CASSQGTSGRGDTQYF. The CDR3 DNA follows: TGTGCCAGCAGCCAGGGGACTAGCGGGAGAGGAGATACGCAGTATTTT. J is TRBJ2-3 and V is TRBV3-1 (or the pseudogene TRBV3-2), with 14 bases fitting TRBD2. Per the germline V gene, CDR1 is LGHDT and CDR2 is YNNKEL (reference sequence). Trimming at V came to 3 bases and at J to 5 bases, leaving 4 bases not matched to a gene. The CDR3 is made up of 16 amino acids.

V and J are TRBV5-1 and TRBJ2-7; possible D gene TRBD2, 7 bases. The CDR3 spans 13 residues. Per the germline V gene, CDR1 is SGHRS and CDR2 is YFSETQ. Between the trimmed V and J ends, which lost 5 bases and 3 bases, there was a span of 12 bases. The chain's CDR3 is CASSWGGGYEQYF. Here the CDR3 DNA reads TGCGCCAGCAGTTGGGGGGGCGGCTACGAGCAGTACTTC.

The V gene is TRBV11-2, the J gene TRBJ1-3, with D perhaps TRBD1 (5 bases). Trimming took 1 base from V and 3 from J, leaving 7 bases between them. Germline CDR1 and CDR2: SGHAT and FQNNGV. The CDR3 is 14 residues long. Here the CDR3 reads CASSLGGFGNTIYF. DNA of the CDR3: TGTGCCAGCAGCTTAGGGGGGTTTGGAAACACCATATATTTT.

The chain joins TRBV5-5 to TRBJ1-5, with 7 bases fitting TRBD1. After removal of 5 bases from V and 3 bases from J, the junction contained 5 bases not matched to a gene. Germline V gene lookup returns CDR1 SGHKS and CDR2 YYEKEE (reference sequence). The CDR3 is 14 residues long. The CDR3 coding sequence is TGTGCCAGCAGTTACGGACAGGTCAATCAGCCCCAGCATTTT. Translated, it gives CASSYGQVNQPQHF.

This clone occurred a few times. The chain uses TRBV5-1 and TRBJ2-7; D tentatively fits TRBD1 or TRBD2 (5 bases each). Germline loops: CDR1 SGHRS, CDR2 YFSETQ. V was shortened by 0 bases and J by 7 bases, with 8 bases between the two germline ends. This CDR3 comprises 12 residues. The CDR3 nucleotides read TGCGCCAGCAGCTTGGGCAGGGAGGAGCAGTACTTC. Amino acid sequence: CASSLGREEQYF.

V usage is TRBV19 and J usage is TRBJ1-1; 9 bases are shared with TRBD1. With 6 bases clipped from V and 4 bases from J, the junction kept 9 bases outside the gene matches. Per germline, CDR1 LNHDA and CDR2 SQIVND (reference sequence). The length of the CDR3 is 15 residues. CDR3 nucleotide sequence: TGTGCCAGTAGCACTATACCGGGACAGGGCACTGAAGCTTTCTTT. Translation gives CASSTIPGQGTEAFF.

This chain connects TRBV27 to TRBJ2-3, with a tentative D call TRBD2 (6 bases). CDR1 MNHEY and CDR2 SMNVEV come from the germline V gene (reference sequence). The germline V and J ends were trimmed by 2 bases and 6 bases, with 15 bases remaining between them. The CDR3 runs 15 residues. CDR3 sequence: CASSLLARGADTQYF. The CDR3 DNA reads as TGTGCCAGCAGTTTACTAGCGCGAGGGGCTGATACGCAGTATTTT.

Notes on this clone: Its ends do not fully match the called genes, so a read error is possible. The CDR3 protein is CASSLDSDSPLHF. CDR3 DNA: TGTGCTAGCAGCTTAGATTCGGATTCACCCCTCCACTTT. The chain has TRBV7-7 and TRBJ1-6; D unclear. The CDR3 has 13 residues. Germline CDR1 reads SSHAT; CDR2 reads FNYEAQ (reference sequence).

V usage is TRBV3-1 (or the pseudogene TRBV3-2) and J usage is TRBJ2-3, with unresolved D. The germline V gene has CDR1 LGHDT and CDR2 YNNKEL (reference sequence). V was pared by 0 bases and J by 10 bases, with 14 bases between. CDR3 length: 14 residues. The CDR3 sequence is CASSQDRFSGPQYF. As DNA, the CDR3 is TGTGCCAGCAGCCAAGATCGGTTCTCCGGTCCGCAGTATTTT.

This chain joins TRBV5-1 and TRBJ1-1; 7 positions match TRBD1. Germline assignment: CDR1 SGHRS and CDR2 YFSETQ. The CDR3 totals 14 residues. Trimming took 7 bases from V and 4 from J; bases not matched to a gene: 10. CDR3 sequence (DNA): TGCGCCAGCGGAACCGGGACAGACGTCACTGAAGCTTTCTTT. It yields the protein CASGTGTDVTEAFF. The full variable domain, with the rest looked up from reference TRBV5-1 and TRBJ1-1, is KAGVTQTPRYLIKTRGQQVTLSCSPISGHRSVSWYQQTPGQGLQFLFEYFSETQRNKGNFPGRFSGRQFSNSRSEMNVSTLELGDSALYLCASGTGTDVTEAFFGQGTRLTVV.

The chain carries TRBV3-1 (or the pseudogene TRBV3-2) and TRBJ2-4; 7 nucleotides align to TRBD2. CDR3 length: 15 amino acids. CDR1 and CDR2 from the germline V gene are LGHDT and YNNKEL (reference sequence). V dropped 0 bases and J dropped 8; count of bases not matched to a gene: 7. The chain's CDR3 is CASSQDGGGVDIQYF. CDR3 DNA: TGTGCCAGCAGCCAAGATGGGGGGGGTGTGGACATTCAGTACTTC.

The chain joins TRBV9 to TRBJ2-2; D remains ambiguous. The CDR3 is made up of 12 amino acids. The V and J ends lost 6 bases and 3 bases respectively, with 6 bases between them. CDR1 SGDLS and CDR2 YYNGEE come from the germline V gene. The CDR3 bases are TGTGCCAGCAAACGGGACACCGGGGAGCTGTTTTTT. Residues: CASKRDTGELFF.

The CDR3 nucleotides read TGTGCCAGCAGTCCCAGTTCGTGGACTAGCCGCGGGAATGAGCAGTTCTTC. Translating gives CASSPSSWTSRGNEQFF. The chain carries TRBV2 and TRBJ2-1; 8 bases match TRBD2. CDR1 is SNHLY and CDR2 is FYNNEI in the germline V gene. The CDR3 is made up of 17 amino acids. The J segment lost 7 bases and the V segment lost 5 bases, leaving 16 bases of the junction unmatched.

This clone was seen just once. The V call is TRBV7-2, the J call TRBJ2-7; 12 nucleotides agree with TRBD2. The V and J ends lost 5 bases and 0 bases, in that order; junction bases with no gene match: 8. Germline values: CDR1 SGHTA, CDR2 FQGNSA. CDR3 length: 17 residues. CDR3 region: CASSITSGGPPSYEQYF. The CDR3 DNA follows: TGTGCCAGCAGCATAACTAGCGGGGGGCCACCCTCCTACGAGCAGTACTTC.

This rearrangement joins TRBV14 to TRBJ2-5; D gene uncertain. Germline CDR1 is SGHDN and CDR2 is FVKESK. V lost 5 bases, J lost 5 bases, and 6 bases lay in between. The CDR3 contains 11 residues. The CDR3: CASSFHETQYF. The DNA for the CDR3 is TGTGCCAGCAGCTTCCATGAGACCCAGTACTTC.

This sequence joins TRBV11-2 and TRBJ1-2, with D perhaps matching TRBD1 (5 bases). Per germline, CDR1 SGHAT and CDR2 FQNNGV. This CDR3 comprises 13 residues. V was shortened by 1 base and J by 4 bases, with 7 bases between the two germline ends. The CDR3 DNA reads TGTGCCAGCAGCTTAGCGGGGGGCTATGGCTACACCTTC. It yields the protein CASSLAGGYGYTF.

The chain carries TRBV11-3 and TRBJ2-2, with D tentatively TRBD1 (7 bases). In germline, CDR1 is SGHNT, CDR2 YENEEA. The CDR3 consists of 17 residues. V was pared by 0 bases and J by 1 base, with 12 bases between. This CDR3 reads CASSLDGGGKNTGELFF. The DNA of the CDR3 is TGTGCCAGCAGCTTAGATGGAGGGGGCAAGAACACCGGGGAGCTGTTTTTT.

This clone was seen more than once but under ten times. The V gene is TRBV18, the J gene TRBJ2-1, with 7 positions matching TRBD2. With V trimmed by 1 base and J by 5 bases, 8 bases remained unmatched. The CDR3 loop spans 16 amino acids. Germline loops: CDR1 KGHSH, CDR2 LQKENI. The CDR3 region has the DNA TGTGCCAGCTCACCACGTGCTGGACTAGGGAACAATGAGCAGTTCTTC. Protein: CASSPRAGLGNNEQFF.

As to this clone: At one end, the junction sequence differs from germline, possibly due to a read error. The chain recombines TRBV6-2 or TRBV6-3 with TRBJ1-6; D is unclear. The length of the CDR3 is 13 residues. The germline gives CDR1 MNHEY, CDR2 SVGEGT. For the CDR3, the DNA is TGTGCCAGCATTTACAACTATAATTCACCCCTCCACTTT. This sequence encodes CASIYNYNSPLHF.